This TCR beta chain was documented in a study of blood T cell repertoires in COVID-19. As for the study in general: Nucleic acid was either cDNA or gDNA, and it came from T cells, B-cell-depleted T cells, or PBMCs.

Germline V gene lookup returns CDR1 MNHEY and CDR2 SVGEGT. V lost 0 bases and J lost 11, with 23 bases in between. The CDR3 is made up of 17 amino acids. This clone has only one observation. Authors' methods: Researchers report that nucleated cell counts were estimated from reference gene primer amplification. Data came from immunoSEQ multiplex PCR; TCRdb stores just in-frame clones and leaves some out. V and J calls and clone size follow that table, whereas D and trimming were derived from the DNA. The data contain almost 250,000 clones, more than 75% of them singletons. Sequenced material: peripheral blood. This chain links TRBV6-2 or TRBV6-3 with TRBJ1-5, with D unresolved. The receptor was derived from a woman in her sixties or seventies who had recovered from COVID-19. CDR3 DNA sequence: TGTGCCAGCAGTTACTCGAGGAGTAGGCCCCACCGTGCGGCCCAGCATTTT. Its translation: CASSYSRSRPHRAAQHF.